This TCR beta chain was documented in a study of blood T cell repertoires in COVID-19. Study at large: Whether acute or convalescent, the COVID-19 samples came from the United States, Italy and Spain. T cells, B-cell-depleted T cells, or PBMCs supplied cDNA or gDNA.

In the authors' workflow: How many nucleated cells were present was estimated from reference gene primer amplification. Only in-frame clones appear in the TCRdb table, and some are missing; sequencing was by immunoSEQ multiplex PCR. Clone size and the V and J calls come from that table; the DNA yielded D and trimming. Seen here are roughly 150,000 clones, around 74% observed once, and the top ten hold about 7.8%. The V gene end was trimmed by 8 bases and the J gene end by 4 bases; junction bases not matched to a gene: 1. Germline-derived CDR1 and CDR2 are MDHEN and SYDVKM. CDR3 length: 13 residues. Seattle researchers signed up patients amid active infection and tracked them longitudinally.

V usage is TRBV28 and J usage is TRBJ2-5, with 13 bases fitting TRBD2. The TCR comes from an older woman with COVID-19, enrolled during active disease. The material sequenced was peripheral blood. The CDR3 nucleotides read TGTGCCAGCGGACTAGCGGGAGTAGAGACCCAGTACTTC. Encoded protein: CASGLAGVETQYF.